These 10 T cell receptor beta chains originate from one sample sequenced in a study of cytomegalovirus exposure and HLA in healthy donors (dated by TCRdb to the late 2010s). The method behind the library was the immunoSEQ multiplex PCR assay. The multiplex PCR relied on a mix of 60 forward primers for TCR Vbeta segments and 13 reverse primers for TCR Jbeta segments. What TCRdb holds here is the immuneACCESS table cut down to in-frame rearrangements. Part of the clones is not present; checked against another copy, under half of the missing clones reflect an unresolved V gene, and the others are unexplained. The sample table includes about 140,000 clones. The ten most abundant clones make up roughly 2.5% of the sample. The specimen was PBMCs. These receptors came from a man aged 35-49 years in good health and CMV-seronegative.

Concerning this clone itself: The junction differs from germline at one of its ends, possibly a read error. The chain is built from TRBV7-9 and TRBJ2-1; D might be TRBD2 (5 bases). The CDR3 is made up of 14 amino acids. The germline V gene encodes CDR1 SEHNR and CDR2 FQNEAQ (reference sequence). The chain's CDR3 is CASRLDFGVNEQFF. In nucleotides, the CDR3 is TGTGCCAGCCGCTTGGACTTTGGAGTCAATGAGCAGTTCTTC.

V is TRBV6-1 and J is TRBJ1-5; D is perhaps TRBD1 (6 bases). The ends were cut back, 1 base at V and 3 bases at J, with 10 bases in the middle. The germline gives CDR1 MNHNS, CDR2 SASEGT. CDR3 size: 15 residues. DNA of the CDR3: TGTGCCAGCAGTGAAGTACAGGGTCTCAATCAGCCCCAGCATTTT. Translating it yields CASSEVQGLNQPQHF.

The V and J genes are TRBV7-2 and TRBJ1-2, with D unclear. The CDR3 sequence is 13 residues long. The V end lost 4 bases, the J end lost 6 bases, and 12 bases lay between the germline ends. Germline values: CDR1 SGHTA, CDR2 FQGNSA. This chain's CDR3 is CASSSTRIDGYTF. CDR3 nucleotides: TGTGCCAGCAGCTCGACACGTATAGATGGCTACACCTTC. Complete variable domain (other parts from reference TRBV7-2 and TRBJ1-2): GAGVSQSPSNKVTEKGKDVELRCDPISGHTALYWYRQSLGQGLEFLIYFQGNSAPDKSGLPSDRFSAERTGGSVSTLTIQRTQQEDSAVYLCASSSTRIDGYTFGSGTRLTVV.

J is TRBJ1-1 and V is TRBV5-1; possibly TRBD1 for D (6 bases). The germline CDR1 and CDR2 sequences are SGHRS and YFSETQ. Trimming cost V 1 base and J 2 bases, with 12 bases left between them. The CDR3 extends over 15 amino acids. CDR3 sequence reads: CASSLRGQDNTEAFF. The CDR3 DNA reads as TGCGCCAGCAGCTTGCGGGGACAAGACAACACTGAAGCTTTCTTT.

The V gene is TRBV4-3, the J gene TRBJ1-5; weak D call: TRBD1 (6 bases). Per the germline V gene, CDR1 is LGHNA and CDR2 is YSLEER. The CDR3 totals 15 residues. The V end lost 1 base, the J end lost 4 bases, and 11 bases lay between the germline ends. The chain's CDR3 is CASSQGTEPNQPQHF. CDR3 coding DNA: TGCGCCAGCAGCCAAGGGACAGAGCCGAATCAGCCCCAGCATTTT.

The chain couples TRBV5-1 to TRBJ1-6; no firm D call. Per the germline V gene, CDR1 is SGHRS and CDR2 is YFSETQ. This CDR3 is 15 amino acids long. V was trimmed by 0 bases and J by 3 bases, leaving 7 bases between them. CDR3 coding DNA: TGCGCCAGCAGCTTGGGACGGGTCTATAATTCACCCCTCCACTTT. Its protein is CASSLGRVYNSPLHF.

V and J are TRBV4-1 and TRBJ2-5, with D perhaps matching TRBD1 (6 bases). Germline CDR1 is MGHRA and CDR2 is YSYEKL. V was shortened by 1 base and J by 2 bases, with 8 bases between the two germline ends. CDR3 length: 14 residues. CDR3 nucleotide sequence: TGCGCCAGCAGCCAAGTCCAGGGGCAAGAGACCCAGTACTTC. This gives the protein CASSQVQGQETQYF.

The J gene is TRBJ1-3, the V gene TRBV6-5; 9 positions agree with TRBD1. CDR1 and CDR2 from the germline V gene are MNHEY and SVGAGI. With 2 bases clipped from V and 4 bases from J, the junction kept 3 bases outside the gene matches. The CDR3 length is 15 residues. The CDR3 sequence is CASSYRTGVGNTIYF. As DNA, the CDR3 is TGTGCCAGCAGTTACAGGACAGGGGTAGGAAACACCATATATTTT.

V is TRBV27 and J is TRBJ2-7; D call uncertain. Looked up from germline, CDR1 is MNHEY and CDR2 is SMNVEV (reference sequence). V was pared by 3 bases and J by 6 bases, with 12 bases between. The CDR3 spans 13 residues. CDR3 in amino acids: CASSFSRDSEQYF. The CDR3, as DNA: TGTGCCAGCAGTTTCTCCCGAGACTCCGAGCAGTACTTC.

The CDR3: CASSPDRREQYF. The CDR3 nucleotides are TGTGCCAGCTCGCCAGACAGGCGCGAGCAGTACTTC. V and J are TRBV18 and TRBJ2-7; maybe TRBD1 (6 bases). There are 12 residues in the CDR3. CDR1 and CDR2 from the germline V gene are KGHSH and LQKENI. V lost 6 bases and J 6 bases, leaving 12 bases between the germline ends. The entire variable domain, with the rest obtained from reference TRBV18 and TRBJ2-7, is as follows: NAGVMQNPRHLVRRRGQEARLRCSPMKGHSHVYWYRQLPEEGLKFMVYLQKENIIDESGMPKERFSAEFPKEGPSILRIQQVVRGDSAAYFCASSPDRREQYFGPGTRLTVT.